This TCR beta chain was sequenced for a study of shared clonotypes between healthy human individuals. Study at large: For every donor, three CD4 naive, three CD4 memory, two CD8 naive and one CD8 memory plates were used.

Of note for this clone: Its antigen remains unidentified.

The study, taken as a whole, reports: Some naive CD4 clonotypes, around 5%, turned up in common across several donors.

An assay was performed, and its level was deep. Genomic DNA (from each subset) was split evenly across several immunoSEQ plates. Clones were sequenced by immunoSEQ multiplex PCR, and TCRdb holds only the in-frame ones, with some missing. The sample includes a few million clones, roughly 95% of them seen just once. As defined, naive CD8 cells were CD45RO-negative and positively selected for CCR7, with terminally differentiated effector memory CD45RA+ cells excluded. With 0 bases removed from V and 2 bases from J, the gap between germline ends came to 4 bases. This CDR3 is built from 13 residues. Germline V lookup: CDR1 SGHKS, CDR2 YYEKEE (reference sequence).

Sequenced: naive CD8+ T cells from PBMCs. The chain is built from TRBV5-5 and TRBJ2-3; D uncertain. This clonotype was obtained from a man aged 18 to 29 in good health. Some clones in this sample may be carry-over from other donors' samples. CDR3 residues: CASSLGYTDTQYF. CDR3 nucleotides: TGTGCCAGCAGCTTGGGTTACACAGATACGCAGTATTTT.